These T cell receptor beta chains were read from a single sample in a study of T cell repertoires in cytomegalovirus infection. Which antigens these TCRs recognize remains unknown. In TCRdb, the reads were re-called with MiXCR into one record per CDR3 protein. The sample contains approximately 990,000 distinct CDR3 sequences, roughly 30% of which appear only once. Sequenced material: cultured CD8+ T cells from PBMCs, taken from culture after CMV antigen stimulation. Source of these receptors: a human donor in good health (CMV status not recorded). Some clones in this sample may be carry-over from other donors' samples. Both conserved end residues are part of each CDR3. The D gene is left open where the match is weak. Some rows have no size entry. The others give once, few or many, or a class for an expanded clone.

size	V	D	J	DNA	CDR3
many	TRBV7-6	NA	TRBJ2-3	TGTGCCAGCAGCCCTGGCAGGGTCACAGATACGCAGTATTTT	CASSPGRVTDTQYF
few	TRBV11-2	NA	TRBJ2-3	TGTGCCAGCAGCTCCCCCCAAGCAGGGGAGACTCGCACAGATACGCAGTATTTT	CASSSPQAGETRTDTQYF
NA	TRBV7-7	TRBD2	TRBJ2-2	TGTGCTAGCAGCTTTGGGACTAGCGGGCCCGGGCGATACACCGGGGAGCTGTTTTTT	CASSFGTSGPGRYTGELFF
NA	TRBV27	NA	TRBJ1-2	TGTGCCAGCAGCCCCCCAGGGGAACGTGGCTACACCTTC	CASSPPGERGYTF
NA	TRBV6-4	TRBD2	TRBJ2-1	TGTGCCAGCAGTGACTCTGCGGGAGGCAATGAGCAGTTCTTC	CASSDSAGGNEQFF
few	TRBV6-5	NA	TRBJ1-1	TGTGCCAGCAGTTACACCAGGATGAACACTGAAGCTTTCTTT	CASSYTRMNTEAFF
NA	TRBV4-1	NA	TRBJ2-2	TGCGCCAGCAGCCAATGGGCCGGTGAAAACACCGGGGAGCTGTTTTTT	CASSQWAGENTGELFF
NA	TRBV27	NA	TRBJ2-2	TGTGCCAGCAGCCTCTCGGGGACGAACACCGGGGAGCTGTTTTTT	CASSLSGTNTGELFF
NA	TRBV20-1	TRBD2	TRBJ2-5	TGCAGTGCTAGGCGCTTTCCGGGACTAGCGGAAGAGACCCAGTACTTC	CSARRFPGLAEETQYF
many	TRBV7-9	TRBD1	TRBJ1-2	TGTGCCAGCAGCCCCGTTGACAGGGCCCATGGCTACACCTTC	CASSPVDRAHGYTF
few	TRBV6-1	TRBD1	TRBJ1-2	TGTGCCAGCGCCCCTGAGGACAGGGGGCCATATGGCTACACCTTC	CASAPEDRGPYGYTF
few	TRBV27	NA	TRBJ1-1	TGTGCCAGCAGCATCGGCAGGGTTTCTGAAGCTTTCTTT	CASSIGRVSEAFF
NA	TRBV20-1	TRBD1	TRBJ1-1	TGCAGTGCTAGAGAGGGACAGGCTTGGAACACTGAAGCTTTCTTT	CSAREGQAWNTEAFF
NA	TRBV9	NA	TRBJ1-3	TGTGCCAGCAGCGTAGGGGGGCTCCCTGGAAACACCATATATTTT	CASSVGGLPGNTIYF
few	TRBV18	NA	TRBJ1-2	TGTGCCAGCTCACCATCACCAGGGATCGATAACTATGGCTACACCTTC	CASSPSPGIDNYGYTF
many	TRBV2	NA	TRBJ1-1	TGTGCCAGCAGTGAAGAAGGGACTGACACTGAAGCTTTCTTT	CASSEEGTDTEAFF
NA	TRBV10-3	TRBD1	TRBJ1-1	TGTGCCATCAGTCCAGACAGGGTGAACACTGAAGCTTTCTTT	CAISPDRVNTEAFF
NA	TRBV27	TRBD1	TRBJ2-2	TGTGCCAGCAGTCTTTCGGGACAGTCCACCGGGGAGCTGTTTTTT	CASSLSGQSTGELFF
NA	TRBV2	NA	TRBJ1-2	TGTGCCAGCAGTGGAATCGGACGTCAAGACTATGGCTACACCTTC	CASSGIGRQDYGYTF
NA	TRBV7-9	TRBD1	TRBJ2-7	TGTGCCAGCAGCTTCGGGGACAGGGGGCGGGAGCAGTACTTC	CASSFGDRGREQYF
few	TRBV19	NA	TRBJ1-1	TGTGCCAGTAGTATAGATCCCCGGAACACTGAAGCTTTCTTT	CASSIDPRNTEAFF